These 21 T cell receptor beta chains came from one sample sequenced in a study of cytomegalovirus exposure and HLA in healthy donors. PCR involved 60 Vbeta and 13 Jbeta primers. The repertoire was sequenced with immunoSEQ multiplex PCR; TCRdb's copy has only in-frame clones and lacks some. The sample carries approximately 100,000 clones, 70% recorded once. The sequenced sample was PBMCs. The receptors shown here come from a man aged 35 to 55 in good health and CMV-seropositive.

The CDR3 protein is CASSWGGEGTRSNQPQHF. In DNA, the CDR3 is TGTGCCAGCAGCTGGGGCGGGGAGGGAACGAGGAGCAATCAGCCCCAGCATTTT. The V and J genes are TRBV5-6 and TRBJ1-5; weak D call: TRBD1 (5 bases). CDR1 is SGHDT and CDR2 is YYEEEE in the germline V gene. The CDR3 spans 18 residues. The V gene lost 3 bases and the J gene lost 1 base, with 20 bases spanning the gap. The full variable domain, with the rest looked up from reference TRBV5-6 and TRBJ1-5, is DAGVTQSPTHLIKTRGQQVTLRCSPKSGHDTVSWYQQALGQGPQFIFQYYEEEERQRGNFPDRFSGHQFPNYSSELNVNALLLGDSALYLCASSWGGEGTRSNQPQHFGDGTRLSIL.

The genes are TRBV9 and TRBJ2-2; 9 bases map to TRBD1. This CDR3 has 17 amino acids. Germline V lookup: CDR1 SGDLS, CDR2 YYNGEE. The J segment lost 2 bases and the V segment lost 0 bases, leaving 5 bases of the junction unmatched. DNA of the CDR3: TGTGCCAGCAGCGTAGGAAGTACAGGGGGCAACACCGGGGAGCTGTTTTTT. Its translation is CASSVGSTGGNTGELFF. Full variable domain (rest looked up from reference TRBV9 and TRBJ2-2): DSGVTQTPKHLITATGQRVTLRCSPRSGDLSVYWYQQSLDQGLQFLIQYYNGEERAKGNILERFSAQQFPDLHSELNLSSLELGDSALYFCASSVGSTGGNTGELFFGEGSRLTVL.

The chain has TRBV7-2 and TRBJ2-7; a possible D gene is TRBD1 (5 bases). The CDR3 contains 14 residues. Trimming shortened V by 1 base and J by 6 bases, and 13 bases separated the two germline ends. Germline V gene lookup returns CDR1 SGHTA and CDR2 FQGNSA. The CDR3 here is CASSLEGQGSEQYF. The CDR3 nucleotides are TGTGCCAGCAGCTTAGAAGGGCAGGGCAGCGAGCAGTACTTC.

The CDR3 here is CASSSRAGGLYEQYF. The CDR3 nucleotides read TGTGCCAGCAGTTCTAGAGCGGGAGGCCTTTACGAGCAGTACTTC. The chain couples TRBV27 to TRBJ2-7, with 9 nucleotides matching TRBD2. Germline lookup yields CDR1 MNHEY and CDR2 SMNVEV (reference sequence). With 4 bases clipped from V and 4 bases from J, the junction kept 8 bases outside the gene matches. This CDR3 has 15 amino acids.

This rearrangement joins TRBV4-1 to TRBJ1-1, with a possible D match to TRBD1 (5 bases). CDR1 is MGHRA and CDR2 is YSYEKL in the germline V gene. This CDR3 is 18 amino acids long. V gave up 0 bases and J gave up 5 bases, with 22 bases separating them. The CDR3 sequence: CASSQDSVAGTGGTEAFF. The CDR3 DNA is TGCGCCAGCAGCCAAGATAGTGTGGCGGGCACGGGGGGAACTGAAGCTTTCTTT.

The V and J genes are TRBV5-4 and TRBJ2-5; TRBD1 matches 7 bases. The trim removed 3 bases at V and 4 bases at J, leaving 6 bases unmatched. The CDR3 length is 14 residues. In germline, CDR1 is SGHNT, CDR2 YYREEE (reference sequence). The DNA for the CDR3 is TGTGCCAGCAGCTCGGGACAGTACAGAGAGACCCAGTACTTC. Protein: CASSSGQYRETQYF.

This clone was observed a handful of times. The gene calls are TRBV5-1 and TRBJ1-1, with TRBD1 identical over 11 bases. The CDR3 spans 15 residues. Unmatched junction bases numbered 7, after V lost 3 bases and J lost 6 bases. CDR1 is SGHRS, CDR2 YFSETQ, per germline. The chain's CDR3 is CASSWTGQGASEAFF. CDR3 DNA: TGCGCCAGCAGCTGGACCGGACAGGGGGCCTCTGAAGCTTTCTTT. The variable domain in full, with the rest retrieved from reference TRBV5-1 and TRBJ1-1, is KAGVTQTPRYLIKTRGQQVTLSCSPISGHRSVSWYQQTPGQGLQFLFEYFSETQRNKGNFPGRFSGRQFSNSRSEMNVSTLELGDSALYLCASSWTGQGASEAFFGQGTRLTVV.

The chain has TRBV9 and TRBJ2-3, with D unresolved. The CDR3 is 11 amino acids. Germline V gives CDR1 SGDLS, CDR2 YYNGEE. V lost 4 bases to trimming and J lost 5 bases, with 5 bases between them. This CDR3 is CASSSGDTQYF. The CDR3, as DNA: TGTGCCAGCAGCTCCGGAGATACGCAGTATTTT.

The chain recombines TRBV21-1 with TRBJ1-2. TRBV21-1 is reported as a pseudogene. This CDR3 spans 15 amino acids. The CDR3 bases are TGTGCCAGCAGCACTCGTAAGGACTGGAACTATGGCTACACCTTC. Translated, it gives CASSTRKDWNYGYTF.

As regards this clone: Sequence at one end of the junction differs from germline and may be a read error. This chain connects TRBV7-9 to TRBJ1-4; 7 bases match TRBD1. The CDR3 is 12 amino acids. Germline CDR1 and CDR2: SEHNR and FQNEAQ (reference sequence). CDR3: CSSSLMTGQLFF. The CDR3 DNA is TGTTCCAGCAGCTTGATGACAGGGCAACTGTTTTTT.

This chain connects TRBV5-1 to TRBJ2-1; no firm D call. V lost 0 bases and J lost 0, with 7 bases in between. The CDR3 spans 15 residues. Germline-derived CDR1 and CDR2 are SGHRS and YFSETQ. CDR3: CASSLDPFSYNEQFF. The CDR3 region has the DNA TGCGCCAGCAGCTTGGATCCGTTCTCCTACAATGAGCAGTTCTTC.

The rearrangement joins TRBV19 to TRBJ1-1, with 7 positions matching TRBD1. Per the germline V gene, CDR1 is LNHDA and CDR2 is SQIVND (reference sequence). V shed 2 bases and J 5 bases; nucleotides not matched to a gene: 5. The CDR3 has 14 amino acids. The CDR3 nucleotides read TGTGCCAGTAGTATAAGACAGGGATGGACTGAAGCTTTCTTT. Translating it yields CASSIRQGWTEAFF.

The J gene is TRBJ2-1, the V gene TRBV6-5, with TRBD1 matching over 9 bases. The CDR3 has 15 amino acids. The germline gives CDR1 MNHEY, CDR2 SVGAGI. After removal of 6 bases from V and 6 bases from J, the junction contained 9 bases not matched to a gene. The CDR3 reads CASSQDRGQINEQFF. The CDR3 bases are TGTGCCAGCAGCCAGGACAGGGGCCAGATCAATGAGCAGTTCTTC.

This sequence joins TRBV10-2 and TRBJ1-2; D gene ambiguous. The CDR3 extends over 12 amino acids. The germline gives CDR1 WSHSY, CDR2 SAAADI. Between the trimmed V and J ends, which lost 3 bases and 4 bases, there was a span of 6 bases. In nucleotides, the CDR3 is TGCGCCAGCAGTGATAGTTCCTATGGCTACACCTTC. Its translation: CASSDSSYGYTF.

The rearrangement joins TRBV10-2 to TRBJ2-7; D not resolved. The germline V gene has CDR1 WSHSY and CDR2 SAAADI. The length of the CDR3 is 13 residues. V lost 3 bases, J lost 0 bases, and 6 bases lay in between. The CDR3 region is CASSESSSYEQYF. CDR3 DNA sequence: TGCGCCAGCAGTGAATCGAGCTCCTACGAGCAGTACTTC.

This clone was seen a few times. This chain uses TRBV4-1 with TRBJ2-1, with 7 bases that match TRBD1. Trimming cost V 5 bases and J 7 bases; bases outside gene matches: 5. Germline loops: CDR1 MGHRA, CDR2 YSYEKL. CDR3 length: 13 residues. The chain's CDR3 is CASSSYRGNEQFF. For the CDR3, the DNA is TGCGCCAGCAGCTCCTACAGGGGAAATGAGCAGTTCTTC.

The V call is TRBV23-1, the J call TRBJ1-2; D perhaps matches TRBD1 (5 bases). TRBV23-1 is designated an ORF whose function remains uncertain. The CDR3 extends over 17 amino acids. Trimming shortened V by 0 bases and J by 1 base, and 15 bases separated the two germline ends. The CDR3 coding sequence is TGCGCCAGCAGTCAATCAGGCGGGGGGGATCTTAACTATGGCTACACCTTC. This gives the protein CASSQSGGGDLNYGYTF.

The chain employs TRBV4-1 and TRBJ2-3; D is perhaps TRBD1 (5 bases). Germline assignment: CDR1 MGHRA and CDR2 YSYEKL. The CDR3 length is 16 residues. V shed 4 bases and J shed 0 bases, with 14 bases lying between them. The CDR3 DNA reads as TGCGCCAGCAGCCCTGGTGGACACACGAGCACAGATACGCAGTATTTT. Its protein is CASSPGGHTSTDTQYF.

The chain joins TRBV29-1 to TRBJ1-2; D not certain. The CDR3 contains 15 residues. The V gene's germline CDR1 is SQVTM and CDR2 ANQGSEA. Trimming pared 0 bases from V and 8 bases from J, leaving 19 bases between. In DNA, the CDR3 is TGCAGCGTTGAAGATCGTAAGTCGGAAGGAGTGGGCTACACCTTC. Translation gives CSVEDRKSEGVGYTF.

The V call is TRBV5-4, the J call TRBJ2-2; D is unclear. CDR1 and CDR2 (germline): SGHNT, YYREEE (reference sequence). Deletions cut 1 base from V and 6 bases from J, with 7 bases between. There are 13 residues in the CDR3. The CDR3 here is CASSLWAPGELFF. The CDR3 nucleotides are TGTGCCAGCAGCTTGTGGGCTCCCGGGGAGCTGTTTTTT.

Here the CDR3 reads CASSQGFRVFTEAFF. The CDR3 bases are TGCGCCAGCAGCCAAGGATTCAGGGTTTTCACTGAAGCTTTCTTT. The V call is TRBV4-1, the J call TRBJ1-1, with D tentatively TRBD1 (5 bases). CDR1 and CDR2 (germline): MGHRA, YSYEKL. Between the trimmed V and J ends, which lost 1 base and 4 bases, there was a span of 13 bases. The CDR3 runs to 15 residues.